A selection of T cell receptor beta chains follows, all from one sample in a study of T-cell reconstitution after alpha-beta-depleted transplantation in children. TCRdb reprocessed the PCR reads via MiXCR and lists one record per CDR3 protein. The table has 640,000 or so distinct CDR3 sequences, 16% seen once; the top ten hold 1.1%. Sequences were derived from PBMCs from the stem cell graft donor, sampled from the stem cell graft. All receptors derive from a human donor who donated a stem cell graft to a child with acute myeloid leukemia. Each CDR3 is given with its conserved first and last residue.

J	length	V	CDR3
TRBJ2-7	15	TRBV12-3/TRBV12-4	CASSSADRGRGEQYF
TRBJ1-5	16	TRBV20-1	CSAGPSQGFSNQPQHF
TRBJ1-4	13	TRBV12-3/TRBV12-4	CATARRQREKLFF
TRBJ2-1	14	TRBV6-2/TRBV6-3	CASSYFPSIDEQFF
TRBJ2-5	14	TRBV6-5	CASSYADVQETQYF
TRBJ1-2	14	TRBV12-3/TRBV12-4	CASSYDRVSYGYTF
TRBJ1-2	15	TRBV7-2	CASSSPRIFKDGYTF
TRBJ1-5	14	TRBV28	CASSTEGERQPQHF
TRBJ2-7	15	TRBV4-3	CASSQDTSGTYEQYF
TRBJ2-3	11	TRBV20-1	CSASTGAGQYF
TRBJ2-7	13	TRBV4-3	CASSQGVLYEQYF
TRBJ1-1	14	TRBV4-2	CASSQDFQATEAFF
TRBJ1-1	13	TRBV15	CATRGLKNTEAFF
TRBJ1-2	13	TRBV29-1	CSVDAGFGYGYTF
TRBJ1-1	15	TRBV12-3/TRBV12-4	CASTLQGGSSTEAFF
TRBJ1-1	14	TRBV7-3	CASSPKSGNTEAFF
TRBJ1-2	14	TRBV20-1	CSARKTGVGYGYTF
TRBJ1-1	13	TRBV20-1	CSATRAGGTEAFF
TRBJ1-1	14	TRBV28	CASSLNRPNTEAFF
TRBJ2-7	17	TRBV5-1	CASSFSTHGTANYEQYF
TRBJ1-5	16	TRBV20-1	CSARDARGQGNQPQHF
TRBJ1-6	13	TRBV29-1	CSVGNSGNSPLHF
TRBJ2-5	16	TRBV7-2	CASSLTSGGAWETQYF
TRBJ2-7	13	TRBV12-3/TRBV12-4	CASSPRSGHEQYF
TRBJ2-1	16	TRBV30	CAWSVTSGGIYNEQFF
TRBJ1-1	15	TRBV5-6	CASSFYRQSGTEAFF
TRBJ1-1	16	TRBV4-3	CASSRSAGGARLEAFF
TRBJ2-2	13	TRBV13	CASMRDNTGELFF
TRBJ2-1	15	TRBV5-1	CASSLTAGGLFEQFF
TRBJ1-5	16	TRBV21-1	CASIGQADYSNQPQHF
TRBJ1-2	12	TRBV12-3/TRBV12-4	CASSRGGYGYTF
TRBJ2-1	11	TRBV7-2	CASSDRVEQFF
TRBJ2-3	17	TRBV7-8	CASSPKGGATNTDTQYF
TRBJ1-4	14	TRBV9	CASSVEGQPEKLFF
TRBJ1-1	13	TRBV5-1	CASSPDRVDEAFF
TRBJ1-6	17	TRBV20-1	CSALSVRDLRKDSPLHF
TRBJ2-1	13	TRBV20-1	CSAWDRAYNEQFF
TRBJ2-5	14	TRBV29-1	CSGIRDREVETQYF
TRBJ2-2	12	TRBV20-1	CSAGFGTGELFF
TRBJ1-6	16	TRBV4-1	CASSLKPGIMNSPLHF
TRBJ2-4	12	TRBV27	CASSLSGNIQYF
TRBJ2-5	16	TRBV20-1	CSARANPTGGKETQYF
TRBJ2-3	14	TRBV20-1	CSARAEIGTDTQYF
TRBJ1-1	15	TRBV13	CASSLAPGAGSEAFF
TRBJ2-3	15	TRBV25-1	CAASGTGLTGDTQYF
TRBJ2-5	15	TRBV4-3	CASSQGTGAIGTQYF
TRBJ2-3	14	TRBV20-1	CSARTGRGTDTQYF
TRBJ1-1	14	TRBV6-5	CASSSDRPNTEAFF
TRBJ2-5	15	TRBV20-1	CSARSGTPKGETQYF
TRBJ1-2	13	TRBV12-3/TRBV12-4	CASSRQAGDGYTF
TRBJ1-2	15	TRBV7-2	CASSLGRTDSYGYTF
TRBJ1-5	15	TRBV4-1	CASSQIGGADQPQHF
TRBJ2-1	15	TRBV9	CASSVTGNSYNEQFF
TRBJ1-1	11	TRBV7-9	CASSRDTQAFF
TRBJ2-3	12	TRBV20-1	CSARRPQDTQYF
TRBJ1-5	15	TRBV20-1	CSAREGGQGKLPQHF
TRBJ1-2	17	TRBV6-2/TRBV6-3	CASRPLTGEDSNYGYTF
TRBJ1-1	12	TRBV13	CASSLRGFEAFF
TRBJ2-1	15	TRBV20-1	CSARKSQRGDNEQFF